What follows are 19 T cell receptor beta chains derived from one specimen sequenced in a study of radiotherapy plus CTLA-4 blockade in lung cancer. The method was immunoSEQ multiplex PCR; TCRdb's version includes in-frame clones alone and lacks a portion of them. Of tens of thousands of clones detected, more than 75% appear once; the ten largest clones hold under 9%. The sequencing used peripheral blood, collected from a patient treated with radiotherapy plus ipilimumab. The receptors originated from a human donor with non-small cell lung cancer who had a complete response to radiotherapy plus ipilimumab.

CDR3 sequence (DNA): TGCGCCAGCAGCTCAGGTGGGGGGGCGCAGGGCTACACCTTC. Its translation is CASSSGGGAQGYTF. J is TRBJ1-2 and V is TRBV5-1; D possibly corresponds to TRBD1 (6 bases). Deletions cut 3 bases from V and 8 bases from J, with 17 bases between. CDR1 SGHRS and CDR2 YFSETQ come from the germline V gene. The CDR3 spans 14 residues.

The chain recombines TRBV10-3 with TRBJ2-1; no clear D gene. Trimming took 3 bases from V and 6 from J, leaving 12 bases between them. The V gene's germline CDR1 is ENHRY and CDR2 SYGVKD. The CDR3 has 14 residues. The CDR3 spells CAISEGGASNEQFF. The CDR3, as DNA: TGTGCCATCAGTGAAGGCGGCGCCTCCAATGAGCAGTTCTTC.

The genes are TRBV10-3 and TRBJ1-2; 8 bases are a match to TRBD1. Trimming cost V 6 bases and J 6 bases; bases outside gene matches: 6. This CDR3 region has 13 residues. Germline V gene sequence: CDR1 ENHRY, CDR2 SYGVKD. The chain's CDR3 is CAIRGQAADGYTF. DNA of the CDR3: TGTGCCATCAGGGGACAGGCGGCCGATGGCTACACCTTC.

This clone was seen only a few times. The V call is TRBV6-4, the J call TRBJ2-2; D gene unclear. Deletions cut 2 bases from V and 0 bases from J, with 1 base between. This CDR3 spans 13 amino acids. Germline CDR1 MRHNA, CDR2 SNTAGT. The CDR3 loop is CASSDTNTGELFF. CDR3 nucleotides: TGTGCCAGCAGTGACACGAACACCGGGGAGCTGTTTTTT.

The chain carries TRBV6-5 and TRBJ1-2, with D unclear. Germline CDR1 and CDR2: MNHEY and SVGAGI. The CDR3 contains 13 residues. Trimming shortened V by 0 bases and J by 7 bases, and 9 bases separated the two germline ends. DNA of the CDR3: TGTGCCAGCAGTTACTCCCCGGAGGGTGGCTACACCTTC. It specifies CASSYSPEGGYTF.

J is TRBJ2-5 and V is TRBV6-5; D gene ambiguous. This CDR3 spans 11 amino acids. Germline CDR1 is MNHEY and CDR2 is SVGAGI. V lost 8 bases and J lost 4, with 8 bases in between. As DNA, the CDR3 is TGTGCCAGCTACGACGGAGAGACCCAGTACTTC. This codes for CASYDGETQYF.

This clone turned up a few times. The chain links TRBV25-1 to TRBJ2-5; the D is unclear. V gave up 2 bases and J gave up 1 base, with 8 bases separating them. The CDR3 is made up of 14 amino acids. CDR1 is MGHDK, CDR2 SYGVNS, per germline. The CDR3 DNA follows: TGTGCCAGCAGTGAAGCTAGACCCCAAGAGACCCAGTACTTC. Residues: CASSEARPQETQYF.

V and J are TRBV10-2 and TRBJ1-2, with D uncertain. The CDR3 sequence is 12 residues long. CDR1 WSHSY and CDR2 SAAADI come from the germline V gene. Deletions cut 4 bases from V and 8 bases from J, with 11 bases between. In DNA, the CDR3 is TGCGCCAGCAGTGTCCTATTAGGGGGCTACACCTTC. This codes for CASSVLLGGYTF.

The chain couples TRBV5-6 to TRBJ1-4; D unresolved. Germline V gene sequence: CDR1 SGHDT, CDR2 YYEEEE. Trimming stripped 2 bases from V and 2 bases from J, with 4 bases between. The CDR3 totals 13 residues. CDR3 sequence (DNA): TGTGCCAGCAGCTTATGGACTAATGAAAAACTGTTTTTT. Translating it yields CASSLWTNEKLFF.

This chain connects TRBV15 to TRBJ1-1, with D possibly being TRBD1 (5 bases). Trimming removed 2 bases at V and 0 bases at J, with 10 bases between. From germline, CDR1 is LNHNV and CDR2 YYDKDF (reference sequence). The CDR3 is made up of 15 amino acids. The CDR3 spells CATSRRQKLNTEAFF. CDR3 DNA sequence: TGTGCCACCAGCAGAAGACAGAAACTGAACACTGAAGCTTTCTTT.

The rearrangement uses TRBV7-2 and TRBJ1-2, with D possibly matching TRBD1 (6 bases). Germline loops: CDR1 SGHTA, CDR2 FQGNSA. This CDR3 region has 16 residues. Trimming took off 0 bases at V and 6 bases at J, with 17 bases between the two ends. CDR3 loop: CASSLAGRGGLDGYTF. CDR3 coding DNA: TGTGCCAGCAGCTTAGCTGGTAGAGGGGGTCTAGATGGCTACACCTTC.

DNA of the CDR3: TGTGCCAGCAGCGTACGCTCCGGGACAGGGAAGTTGAACACTGAAGCTTTCTTT. This gives the protein CASSVRSGTGKLNTEAFF. V usage is TRBV7-2 and J usage is TRBJ1-1; TRBD1 matches at 9 bases. Trimming cost V 5 bases and J 0 bases; bases outside gene matches: 13. The CDR3 sequence is 18 residues long. Germline CDR1 and CDR2: SGHTA and FQGNSA.

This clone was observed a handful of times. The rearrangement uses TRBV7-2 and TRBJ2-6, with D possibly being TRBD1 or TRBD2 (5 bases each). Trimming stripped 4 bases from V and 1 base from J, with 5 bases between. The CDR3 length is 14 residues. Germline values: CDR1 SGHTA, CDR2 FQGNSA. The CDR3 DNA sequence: TGTGCCAGCAGCTGGGGGTCTGGGGCCAACGTCCTGACTTTC. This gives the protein CASSWGSGANVLTF.

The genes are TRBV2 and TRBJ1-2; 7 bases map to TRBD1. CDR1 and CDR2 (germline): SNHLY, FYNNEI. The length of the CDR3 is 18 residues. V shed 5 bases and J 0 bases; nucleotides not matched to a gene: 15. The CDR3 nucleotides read TGTGCCAGCAGTCTCCTGACAGGGAATGCGGTCACTAACTATGGCTACACCTTC. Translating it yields CASSLLTGNAVTNYGYTF.

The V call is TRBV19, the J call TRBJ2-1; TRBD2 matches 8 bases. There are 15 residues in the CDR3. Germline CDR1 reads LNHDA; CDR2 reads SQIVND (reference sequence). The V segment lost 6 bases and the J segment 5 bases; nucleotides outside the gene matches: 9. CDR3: CASSWTSRNHNEQFF. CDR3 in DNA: TGTGCCAGTAGCTGGACTAGCCGGAATCACAATGAGCAGTTCTTC.

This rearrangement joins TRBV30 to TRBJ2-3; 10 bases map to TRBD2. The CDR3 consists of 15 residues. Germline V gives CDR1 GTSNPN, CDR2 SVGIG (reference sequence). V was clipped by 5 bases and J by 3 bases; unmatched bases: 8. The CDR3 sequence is CAWEISGRLTDTQYF. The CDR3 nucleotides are TGTGCCTGGGAGATTAGCGGGAGGCTAACAGATACGCAGTATTTT.

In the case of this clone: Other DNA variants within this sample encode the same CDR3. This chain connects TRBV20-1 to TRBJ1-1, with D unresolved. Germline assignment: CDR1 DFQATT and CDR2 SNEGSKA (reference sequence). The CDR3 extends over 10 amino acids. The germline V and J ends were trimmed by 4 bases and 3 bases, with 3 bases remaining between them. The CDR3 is CSATYTEAFF. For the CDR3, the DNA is TGCAGTGCTACCTACACTGAAGCTTTCTTT.

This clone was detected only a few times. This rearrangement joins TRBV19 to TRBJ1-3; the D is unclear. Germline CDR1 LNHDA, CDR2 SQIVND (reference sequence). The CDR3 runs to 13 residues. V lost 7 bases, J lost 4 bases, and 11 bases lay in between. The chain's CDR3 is CASIMLPGNTIYF. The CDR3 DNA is TGTGCCAGTATCATGCTCCCGGGAAACACCATATATTTT. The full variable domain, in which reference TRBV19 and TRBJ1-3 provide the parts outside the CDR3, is DGGITQSPKYLFRKEGQNVTLSCEQNLNHDAMYWYRQDPGQGLRLIYYSQIVNDFQKGDIAEGYSVSREKKESFPLTVTSAQKNPTAFYLCASIMLPGNTIYFGEGSWLTVV.

The CDR3 sequence: CASSNDRVLTEAFF. The CDR3 nucleotides are TGTGCCAGCAGTAACGACAGGGTGTTGACTGAAGCTTTCTTT. The chain links TRBV6-5 to TRBJ1-1; 7 bases match TRBD1. The CDR3 length is 14 residues. V trimming: 5 bases; J trimming: 5 bases; junction bases outside the gene matches: 8. Germline V gene sequence: CDR1 MNHEY, CDR2 SVGAGI.